The TCR beta chain under discussion was sequenced for a study of CD8 T cells in ankylosing spondylitis. Study-level findings and limits: Previously reported in reactive arthritis synovial fluid and blood were some of the motif variants. Within ankylosing spondylitis blood, a TCR beta motif made up of under 10 highly homologous variants appeared to be characteristic.

This clonotype is a singleton in its sample. Its antigen is not known. The CDR3 consists of 13 residues. The trim removed 10 bases at V and 5 bases at J, leaving 8 bases unmatched. The germline gives CDR1 SGHVS, CDR2 FQNEAQ. TCRdb called the 5' RACE reads again in MiXCR, with one record for every CDR3 protein. In the table there are approximately 150,000 distinct CDR3 sequences, 15% to 20% of which are singletons. The specimen sequenced was blood, either unsorted or a sorted T cell fraction (not recorded which). The receptor was derived from a male donor with ankylosing spondylitis. The rearrangement uses TRBV7-8 and TRBJ2-5, with 9 bases that match TRBD2. The CDR3 loop reads CATTREGHETQYF. In DNA form, the CDR3 reads TGTGCCACCACGCGGGAGGGCCACGAGACCCAGTACTTC. Full variable domain (outside the CDR3, taken from reference TRBV7-8 and TRBJ2-5): GAGVSQSPRYKVAKRGQDVALRCDPISGHVSLFWYQQALGQGPEFLTYFQNEAQLDKSGLPSDRFFAERPEGSVSTLKIQRTQQEDSAVYLCATTREGHETQYFGPGTRLLVL.